These 10 T cell receptor beta chains came from one sample sequenced in a study of tumor-infiltrating lymphocytes in glioblastoma multiforme. Three nested ARM-PCR rounds with V-beta and C-beta primers built TCRB libraries. TCRdb re-derived calls from the multiplex PCR reads in MiXCR, one entry per CDR3 protein. The top ten hold 40% to 55% of the sample, which has about 15,000 distinct CDR3 sequences, about 67% seen once. Sequencing was carried out using brain tumor tissue. These receptors all stem from a male donor with glioblastoma.

This rearrangement joins TRBV29-1 to TRBJ2-5; D is uncertain. This CDR3 comprises 12 residues. Trimming took off 4 bases at V and 5 bases at J, with 11 bases between the two ends. CDR1 is SQVTM, CDR2 ANQGSEA, per germline. CDR3 nucleotide sequence: TGCAGCGTTGGTCGTCCGGGCGAGACCCAGTACTTC. This sequence encodes CSVGRPGETQYF.

The chain is built from TRBV7-8 and TRBJ1-4; no firm D call. Between the trimmed V and J ends, which lost 4 bases and 15 bases, there was a span of 15 bases. CDR3 length: 12 residues. Germline V lookup: CDR1 SGHVS, CDR2 FQNEAQ. As DNA, the CDR3 is TGTGCCAGCAGCTCCGGTCCCGAAGAATTGTTTTTT. Translated, it gives CASSSGPEELFF.

The genes are TRBV20-1 and TRBJ2-5; possible D gene TRBD1, 5 bases. CDR1 is DFQATT, CDR2 SNEGSKA, per germline (reference sequence). CDR3 length: 13 amino acids. Trimming cost V 1 base and J 0 bases, with 6 bases left between them. The CDR3 spells CSARGGHQETQYF. CDR3 nucleotides: TGCAGTGCTAGAGGGGGCCACCAAGAGACCCAGTACTTC.

The J gene is TRBJ2-1, the V gene TRBV20-1; 8 bases fit TRBD2. CDR1 and CDR2 from the germline V gene are DFQATT and SNEGSKA (reference sequence). Unmatched junction bases numbered 5, after V lost 2 bases and J lost 8 bases. The CDR3 covers 13 residues. CDR3 amino acids: CSARNLAGHEQFF. In nucleotides, the CDR3 is TGCAGTGCTAGAAATCTAGCGGGCCATGAGCAGTTCTTC.

For this clonotype: This may be a read error, as it is one base from a much larger clone. V usage is TRBV28 and J usage is TRBJ1-5; no definite D call. The CDR3 contains 11 residues. Germline-derived CDR1 and CDR2 are MDHEN and SYDVKM. The CDR3 protein is CASSFQEPQQF. CDR3 DNA: TGTGCCAGCAGTTTCCAGGAGCCCCAGCAGTTT.

A single count supports this clonotype. The chain combines TRBV6-1 with TRBJ2-7; D is possibly TRBD2 (5 bases). The CDR3 has 15 amino acids. CDR1 and CDR2 (germline): MNHNS, SASEGT. The V end lost 3 bases, the J end lost 5 bases, and 17 bases lay between the germline ends. In DNA, the CDR3 is TGTGCCAGCAGTGATAGGCCAGAGGGATACAACGAGCAGTACTTC. Its protein is CASSDRPEGYNEQYF.

The chain has TRBV29-1 and TRBJ1-1; unclear D gene. Germline V gene data show CDR1 as SQVTM and CDR2 as ANQGSEA. The CDR3 has 16 amino acids. CDR3 in amino acids: CTFSGRGRRIPDEAFF. The CDR3 region has the DNA TGCACTTTCTCTGGTCGCGGCAGGCGGATTCCAGATGAAGCTTTCTTT.

About this clonotype itself: Here the CDR3 omits its conserved ending phenylalanine or tryptophan, so a read error is the likely source. It is unclear where the CDR3 begins or ends on the DNA, so no DNA is shown, and the CDR3 is as TCRdb lists it. The rearrangement links TRBV11-2 to TRBJ1-2; the table's D call, TRBD1, has no DNA check behind it. The CDR3 has 15 amino acids, counting both end residues. CDR1 is SGHAT and CDR2 is FQNNGV in the germline V gene. The chain's CDR3 is CASSLSSGAGHGYAL.

This clonotype was counted only a few times. V gene TRBV20-1 combines with J gene TRBJ1-6; possible D gene TRBD1, 5 bases. Trimming took 5 bases from V and 7 from J, leaving 15 bases between them. In germline, CDR1 is DFQATT, CDR2 SNEGSKA (reference sequence). The CDR3 contains 14 residues. CDR3 region: CSADPGLQNSPLHF. The CDR3 DNA reads TGCAGTGCTGACCCGGGACTTCAAAATTCACCCCTCCACTTT.

Turning to this clonotype: A single base separates this from a much larger clone, so it may be a read error. This chain uses TRBV7-9 with TRBJ2-5; possible D gene TRBD2, 6 bases. The germline V gene encodes CDR1 SEHNR and CDR2 FQNEAQ (reference sequence). The CDR3 runs 13 residues. Trimming removed 8 bases from V and 0 bases from J, with 10 bases in between. The CDR3 loop is CASVRDYQETQYF. The DNA of the CDR3 is TGTGCCAGCGTACGGGACTACCAAGAGACCCAGTACTTC.